Listed here are 27 T cell receptor beta chains from one sample, sequenced in a study of neurological immune-mediated disorders. This sample's time point: longitudinal time-point 2. TCRdb ran MiXCR on the 5' RACE reads and lists one entry per CDR3 protein. This table holds tens of thousands of distinct CDR3 sequences, around a tenth found once. Sequenced: PBMCs. The source of these receptors is a man aged 30 to 39 in good health.

This clonotype was seen repeatedly, ten times or more. The gene calls are TRBV9 and TRBJ1-2; perhaps TRBD1 as D (5 bases). Germline V gene sequence: CDR1 SGDLS, CDR2 YYNGEE. The CDR3 loop spans 15 amino acids. V gave up 2 bases and J gave up 3 bases, with 14 bases separating them. CDR3 protein: CASSVTARAHYGYTF. The CDR3 DNA follows: TGTGCCAGCAGCGTGACCGCCAGGGCTCACTATGGCTACACCTTC.

About this clonotype itself: The junction does not match germline at one end; this may be a read error. The rearrangement joins TRBV5-1 to TRBJ2-4; D uncertain. This CDR3 comprises 14 residues. Germline loops: CDR1 SGHRS, CDR2 YFSETQ. The CDR3 DNA reads as TGCACCAGCAGCTCCCCTAGGGCCAAAAACATTCAGTGCTTC. It specifies CTSSSPRAKNIQCF.

This clonotype came up many times. V is TRBV20-1 and J is TRBJ2-2, with D perhaps matching TRBD2 (5 bases). The CDR3 runs 14 residues. CDR1 and CDR2 from the germline V gene are DFQATT and SNEGSKA (reference sequence). Trimming pared 6 bases from V and 2 bases from J, leaving 13 bases between. CDR3 DNA: TGCAGTGCCACTGAGCGGAGAAACACCGGGGAGCTGTTTTTT. It codes for CSATERRNTGELFF.

This clonotype was found many times. This rearrangement joins TRBV5-1 to TRBJ2-5; 10 bases fit TRBD2. Trimming cost V 0 bases and J 7 bases; bases outside gene matches: 9. CDR1 SGHRS and CDR2 YFSETQ come from the germline V gene. This CDR3 is built from 16 residues. CDR3 protein: CASSLDPSGRSSTQYF. The CDR3 bases are TGCGCCAGCAGCTTGGATCCTAGCGGGAGATCATCGACCCAGTACTTC.

In its sample, this clonotype was seen many times. J is TRBJ1-2 and V is TRBV5-1; TRBD1 aligns across 7 bases. The trim removed 4 bases at V and 4 bases at J, leaving 10 bases unmatched. The CDR3 length is 15 residues. Germline values: CDR1 SGHRS, CDR2 YFSETQ. CDR3 loop: CASSPEGQTSYGYTF. The CDR3 DNA follows: TGCGCCAGCAGCCCCGAGGGACAGACCTCCTATGGCTACACCTTC.

This clonotype was recorded at least ten times. The J gene is TRBJ2-7, the V gene TRBV29-1; 9 nucleotides match TRBD1. V shed 5 bases, J shed 6 bases, and the junction held 11 bases outside the gene matches. This CDR3 comprises 14 residues. Germline V CDR1 and CDR2: SQVTM, ANQGSEA. For the CDR3, the DNA is TGCAGCGTTCCCTCCGGGACAGGGCTACGCGAGCAGTACTTC. Encoded protein: CSVPSGTGLREQYF.

The rearrangement links TRBV28 to TRBJ2-6; D call uncertain. The germline gives CDR1 MDHEN, CDR2 SYDVKM. The CDR3 length is 14 residues. Trimming took off 3 bases at V and 2 bases at J, with 5 bases between the two ends. The chain's CDR3 is CASSLPPGANVLTF. The DNA of the CDR3 is TGTGCCAGCAGTTTGCCCCCTGGGGCCAACGTCCTGACTTTC.

This clonotype was recorded at least ten times. The gene calls are TRBV11-2 and TRBJ2-1; D might be TRBD1 or TRBD2, each matching 6 bases. V shed 3 bases and J shed 5 bases, with 11 bases lying between them. CDR1 and CDR2 (germline): SGHAT, FQNNGV. CDR3 size: 14 residues. Here the CDR3 reads CASSFARGHNEQFF. The DNA for the CDR3 is TGTGCCAGCAGCTTCGCTCGGGGGCACAATGAGCAGTTCTTC.

Many counts were recorded for this clonotype. The chain combines TRBV7-7 with TRBJ2-2; D possibly corresponds to TRBD2 (6 bases). The CDR3 covers 16 residues. The germline CDR1 and CDR2 sequences are SSHAT and FNYEAQ (reference sequence). V dropped 5 bases and J dropped 3 bases, with 16 bases sitting between them. This CDR3 is CASSPYPRGDTGELFF. DNA of the CDR3: TGTGCCAGCAGCCCGTACCCCCGCGGGGACACCGGGGAGCTGTTTTTT.

The chain joins TRBV12-3 or TRBV12-4 to TRBJ2-1; 13 bases fit TRBD2. J was trimmed by 9 bases and V by 6 bases; bases with no gene match: 5. The CDR3 is 14 amino acids. The CDR3 here is CASRKTSGGSEQFF. CDR3 nucleotides: TGTGCCAGCAGAAAGACTAGCGGGGGGAGTGAGCAGTTCTTC.

In this sample, this clonotype turned up many times. J is TRBJ2-1 and V is TRBV10-3, with 8 bases identical to TRBD2. This CDR3 is built from 13 residues. V dropped 7 bases and J dropped 7; count of bases not matched to a gene: 6. CDR1 is ENHRY and CDR2 is SYGVKD in the germline V gene. CDR3 in DNA: TGTGCCATCATGCCAGCGGGAGTTAATGAGCAGTTCTTC. Residues: CAIMPAGVNEQFF.

This clonotype was seen many times. V gene TRBV28 combines with J gene TRBJ2-7; 9 bases agree with TRBD1. The CDR3 consists of 15 residues. After removal of 3 bases from V and 6 bases from J, the junction contained 9 bases not matched to a gene. The V gene's germline CDR1 is MDHEN and CDR2 SYDVKM. The DNA of the CDR3 is TGTGCCAGCAGTTTCGGACAGGGGATAATCGGCGAGCAGTACTTC. Its protein product is CASSFGQGIIGEQYF.

This clonotype was counted between two and nine times. The chain has TRBV7-8 and TRBJ2-7; perhaps TRBD1 as D (6 bases). CDR1 SGHVS and CDR2 FQNEAQ come from the germline V gene. The CDR3 has 13 residues. Trimming removed 1 base from V and 9 bases from J, with 13 bases in between. The CDR3 region is CASSLEGHFGQYF. CDR3 coding DNA: TGTGCCAGCAGCTTAGAGGGACACTTTGGGCAGTACTTC. Complete variable domain (other parts from reference TRBV7-8 and TRBJ2-7): GAGVSQSPRYKVAKRGQDVALRCDPISGHVSLFWYQQALGQGPEFLTYFQNEAQLDKSGLPSDRFFAERPEGSVSTLKIQRTQQEDSAVYLCASSLEGHFGQYFGPGTRLTVT.

Many counts were recorded for this clonotype. The V and J genes are TRBV5-1 and TRBJ1-1; D gene ambiguous. Between the trimmed V and J ends, which lost 0 bases and 1 base, there was a span of 7 bases. Germline lookup yields CDR1 SGHRS and CDR2 YFSETQ. The CDR3 is made up of 14 amino acids. The CDR3 here is CASSLAGPNTEAFF. As DNA, the CDR3 is TGCGCCAGCAGCTTGGCAGGCCCGAACACTGAAGCTTTCTTT.

This clonotype was recorded at least ten times. The chain employs TRBV6-2 or TRBV6-3 and TRBJ2-5; TRBD2 matches 7 bases. V shed 6 bases, J shed 0 bases, and the junction held 7 bases outside the gene matches. This CDR3 has 15 residues. The V gene's germline CDR1 is MNHEY and CDR2 SVGEGT. CDR3 DNA sequence: TGTGCCAGCAGACCCGGACGGGGGGACCAAGAGACCCAGTACTTC. Translating it yields CASRPGRGDQETQYF.

This clonotype showed up many times. The V gene is TRBV5-1, the J gene TRBJ2-1; TRBD1 aligns across 9 bases. The CDR3 is made up of 14 amino acids. Trimming took 3 bases from V and 8 from J; bases not matched to a gene: 6. The germline V gene encodes CDR1 SGHRS and CDR2 YFSETQ. Here the CDR3 DNA reads TGCGCCAGCAGCTATCGGACAGGGGTGGATGAGCAGTTCTTC. Its protein is CASSYRTGVDEQFF. Drawing the rest from reference TRBV5-1 and TRBJ2-1, the complete variable domain is KAGVTQTPRYLIKTRGQQVTLSCSPISGHRSVSWYQQTPGQGLQFLFEYFSETQRNKGNFPGRFSGRQFSNSRSEMNVSTLELGDSALYLCASSYRTGVDEQFFGPGTRLTVL.

This clonotype was observed many times. The V call is TRBV20-1, the J call TRBJ1-1; D possibly corresponds to TRBD1 (6 bases). V was clipped by 0 bases and J by 1 base, with 15 bases between them. The CDR3 runs 16 residues. Germline V gene sequence: CDR1 DFQATT, CDR2 SNEGSKA (reference sequence). The CDR3 region has the DNA TGCAGTGCTAGAGATGGACGACAGGTCTGGAACACTGAAGCTTTCTTT. Translated, it gives CSARDGRQVWNTEAFF.

This clonotype was seen at least ten times. The chain combines TRBV6-5 with TRBJ2-5; 9 bases line up with TRBD2. Germline V gene lookup returns CDR1 MNHEY and CDR2 SVGAGI. V dropped 8 bases and J dropped 5; count of bases not matched to a gene: 6. The CDR3 loop spans 13 amino acids. The CDR3 DNA reads TGTGCCAGCCAAGTAGCGGGAGATGAGACCCAGTACTTC. This translates into CASQVAGDETQYF.

This clonotype was detected ten times or more. The V call is TRBV7-9, the J call TRBJ1-2; D ambiguous. Germline-derived CDR1 and CDR2 are SEHNR and FQNEAQ (reference sequence). This CDR3 comprises 15 residues. The germline V and J ends were trimmed by 2 bases and 5 bases, with 15 bases remaining between them. For the CDR3, the DNA is TGTGCCAGCAGCTTAACTTCGGAGAGGACTTATGGCTACACCTTC. It specifies CASSLTSERTYGYTF.

In its sample, this clonotype was seen many times. The chain uses TRBV29-1 and TRBJ2-1; D remains unclear. The V end was cut by 4 bases, the J end by 4 bases, with 17 bases between. Looked up from germline, CDR1 is SQVTM and CDR2 is ANQGSEA. The length of the CDR3 is 15 residues. CDR3 loop: CSVGEQVHLYNEQFF. DNA of the CDR3: TGCAGCGTTGGGGAACAAGTCCACTTATACAATGAGCAGTTCTTC.

Only one count was recorded for this clonotype. The CDR3 nucleotides read TGCAGTGCCCCCCTTGGGACAGGGGATCAGCCCCAGCATTTT. It translates to CSAPLGTGDQPQHF. The chain has TRBV20-1 and TRBJ1-5, with 10 bases matching TRBD1. Germline CDR1 DFQATT, CDR2 SNEGSKA (reference sequence). The CDR3 consists of 14 residues. V dropped 6 bases and J dropped 5; count of bases not matched to a gene: 7.

The chain employs TRBV27 and TRBJ2-5; 11 positions agree with TRBD2. The J call may be mistaken, given a closer DNA end match to TRBJ2-7. CDR1 MNHEY and CDR2 SMNVEV come from the germline V gene (reference sequence). This CDR3 is built from 15 residues. For the CDR3, the DNA is TGTGCCAGCAGCTTCAGAATAGCGGGAGGGTACGAGCAGTACTTC. This encodes CASSFRIAGGYEQYF.

This clonotype occurred many times. V gene TRBV11-2 combines with J gene TRBJ2-7; D might be TRBD1 (6 bases). Germline V CDR1 and CDR2: SGHAT, FQNNGV. V dropped 6 bases and J dropped 0 bases, with 12 bases sitting between them. The CDR3 is made up of 14 amino acids. The CDR3 DNA is TGTGCCAGCAGGAGGGACACAAGCTCCTACGAGCAGTACTTC. Amino acids: CASRRDTSSYEQYF.

The table lists this clonotype with many counts. The rearrangement joins TRBV11-2 to TRBJ1-1, with 9 bases matching TRBD1. Per the germline V gene, CDR1 is SGHAT and CDR2 is FQNNGV. After removal of 5 bases from V and 3 bases from J, the junction contained 1 base not matched to a gene. The CDR3 spans 13 residues. CDR3 amino acids: CASSRQGDTEAFF. Written as DNA, the CDR3 is TGTGCCAGCAGCCGACAGGGGGACACTGAAGCTTTCTTT.

Many counts were recorded for this clonotype. The chain joins TRBV7-8 to TRBJ2-1; D may be TRBD2 (7 bases). This CDR3 has 16 amino acids. V was clipped by 5 bases and J by 4 bases, with 18 bases between them. Germline assignment: CDR1 SGHVS and CDR2 FQNEAQ. CDR3 sequence reads: CASSPLGGGKYNEQFF. The CDR3 DNA follows: TGTGCCAGCAGCCCATTAGGGGGGGGCAAGTACAATGAGCAGTTCTTC.

Many counts were recorded for this clonotype. The chain carries TRBV5-1 and TRBJ2-1, with 9 bases identical to TRBD1. The CDR3 runs 17 residues. Germline V gene sequence: CDR1 SGHRS, CDR2 YFSETQ. Losses at the gene ends were 0 bases for V and 8 bases for J; bases not matched to a gene: 12. Here the CDR3 reads CASSLGPGTGRFYEQFF. As DNA, the CDR3 is TGCGCCAGCAGCTTGGGTCCTGGGACAGGGCGTTTTTATGAGCAGTTCTTC.

At least ten counts were recorded for this clonotype. This chain links TRBV20-1 with TRBJ1-4; 8 nucleotides agree with TRBD1. The CDR3 loop spans 17 amino acids. Per the germline V gene, CDR1 is DFQATT and CDR2 is SNEGSKA (reference sequence). Losses at the gene ends were 3 bases for V and 10 bases for J; bases not matched to a gene: 19. CDR3 DNA sequence: TGCAGTGCTAGTTCGAGAGACAGGGGCGGGGAGAGCGGAAAACTGTTTTTT. Amino acid sequence: CSASSRDRGGESGKLFF.